Listed below are T cell receptor beta chains from one sample, sequenced in a study of persistence of HIV-infected CD4 T cells. Antigens of these TCRs are unknown. Clones were read by immunoSEQ multiplex PCR, and TCRdb kept only the in-frame ones, dropping some. Among tens of thousands of clones, approximately 91% were seen once, and the ten largest hold 1.8%. The material was CD4+ T cells sorted from PBMCs after approximately 19-hour stimulation, obtained from a patient who received antiretroviral therapy. The receptors were sampled from an adult man with HIV who was CMV-seropositive. Both conserved end residues are part of each CDR3. D genes are given only for firm matches. Size tells how often a clone was seen (once, few, many) or the class of an expanded clone, and some rows leave it out.

TRBJ2-2	16	-	TRBV5-1	-	CASRVVWGWDTGELFF	TGCGCCAGCAGGGTAGTATGGGGGTGGGACACCGGGGAGCTGTTTTTT
TRBJ1-6	14	-	TRBV18	TRBD1	CASSPTGANSPLHF	TGTGCCAGCTCACCAACAGGGGCAAATTCACCCCTCCACTTT
TRBJ1-5	12	-	TRBV7-9	-	CASSQDTQPQHF	TGTGCCAGCAGCCAAGACACGCAGCCCCAGCATTTT
TRBJ2-7	14	-	TRBV28	TRBD2	CASGGGALAYEQYF	TGTGCCAGCGGGGGAGGGGCCCTGGCCTACGAGCAGTACTTC
TRBJ2-3	18	-	TRBV21-1	-	CASSKKGTRYRRTDTQYF	TGTGCCAGCAGCAAAAAGGGGACTAGATATCGCCGCACAGATACGCAGTATTTT
TRBJ1-2	13	-	TRBV6-1	-	CASSEDSNYGYTF	TGTGCCAGCAGTGAAGACAGTAACTATGGCTACACCTTC
TRBJ1-6	14	-	TRBV7-9	-	CASSLSRNNSPLHF	TGTGCCAGCAGCTTATCCCGGAATAATTCACCCCTCCACTTT
TRBJ1-2	16	-	TRBV27	-	CASSPPPGRGPYGYTF	TGTGCCAGCAGTCCCCCCCCGGGGAGAGGTCCCTATGGCTACACCTTC
TRBJ2-7	14	-	TRBV7-2	TRBD1	CASSLGQSSYEQYF	TGTGCCAGCAGCTTGGGACAGAGCTCCTACGAGCAGTACTTC
TRBJ1-6	18	-	TRBV25-1	TRBD1	CASSETGRGRNSDSPLHF	TGTGCCAGCAGTGAAACGGGCAGGGGGCGCAACTCGGATTCACCCCTCCACTTT
TRBJ1-3	11	once	TRBV12-3/TRBV12-4	-	CASSFANTIYF	TGTGCCAGCAGTTTCGCGAACACCATATATTTT
TRBJ1-2	14	-	TRBV19	TRBD1	CASRNRGAAYGYTF	TGTGCCAGTAGGAACAGGGGGGCGGCCTATGGCTACACCTTC
TRBJ1-5	15	-	TRBV2	TRBD1	CASSETRGQGQPQHF	TGTGCCAGCAGTGAAACCAGGGGGCAGGGGCAGCCCCAGCATTTT
TRBJ2-2	16	-	TRBV5-1	TRBD2	CASSLISGGHTGELFF	TGCGCCAGCAGCTTGATAAGCGGGGGCCACACCGGGGAGCTGTTTTTT
TRBJ2-3	17	-	TRBV25-1	-	CASSDQPGPRGTDTQYF	TGTGCCAGCAGTGACCAACCGGGACCTCGAGGTACAGATACGCAGTATTTT
TRBJ2-1	18	-	TRBV19	-	CASSRGPGFEGGVNEQFF	TGTGCCAGTAGTCGGGGACCCGGATTTGAGGGGGGGGTAAATGAGCAGTTCTTC
TRBJ2-5	14	-	TRBV6-5	TRBD2	CASSYSGGGETQYF	TGTGCCAGCAGTTACTCAGGCGGGGGAGAGACCCAGTACTTC
TRBJ1-6	15	-	TRBV5-1	TRBD1	CASSVDRAYNSPLHF	TGCGCCAGCAGCGTGGACAGGGCCTATAATTCACCCCTCCACTTT
TRBJ2-1	13	-	TRBV7-3	-	CASSLSGGREQFF	TGTGCCAGCAGCTTAAGTGGGGGCAGGGAGCAGTTCTTC
TRBJ2-7	14	-	TRBV18	TRBD1	CASSEGQGSYEQYF	TGTGCCAGCTCAGAAGGACAGGGTTCCTACGAGCAGTACTTC
TRBJ1-4	14	-	TRBV19	TRBD1	CASSRTGSNEKLFF	TGTGCCAGTTCCCGGACAGGATCTAATGAAAAACTGTTTTTT
TRBJ1-5	13	-	TRBV5-1	-	CASSLGRDQPQHF	TGCGCCAGCAGCTTGGGCAGGGACCAGCCCCAGCATTTT
TRBJ2-1	17	-	TRBV11-2	TRBD2	CASRTYVASGGEDEQFF	TGTGCCAGCAGAACGTACGTGGCTAGCGGGGGGGAGGATGAGCAGTTCTTC
TRBJ1-3	16	-	TRBV5-1	-	CASSLEDGAAGNTIYF	TGCGCCAGCAGCTTGGAAGATGGGGCAGCTGGAAACACCATATATTTT
TRBJ1-1	12	-	TRBV7-9	TRBD1	CASSLAGQWAFF	TGTGCCAGCAGCTTAGCGGGACAGTGGGCTTTCTTT
TRBJ2-3	16	-	TRBV10-1	TRBD2	CASSESASGGADTQYF	TGCGCCAGCAGTGAGTCGGCTAGCGGGGGGGCAGATACGCAGTATTTT
TRBJ1-3	15	-	TRBV7-9	-	CASSPLGGAGNTIYF	TGTGCCAGCAGCCCATTGGGGGGGGCTGGAAACACCATATATTTT
TRBJ1-1	14	-	TRBV2	-	CASSEGGHYTEAFF	TGTGCCAGCAGTGAGGGCGGGCACTACACTGAAGCTTTCTTT
TRBJ2-1	14	-	TRBV6-4	-	CASSQGPGYNEQFF	TGTGCCAGCAGTCAAGGGCCTGGGTACAATGAGCAGTTCTTC